This TCR beta chain emerged from a study of T cell repertoires in cytomegalovirus infection. Across the whole study: TCR beta signatures that were public indicated CMV infection and matching HLA type. Broader study findings: HLA-C-restricted CMV-specific TCR beta clonotypes were dominant in the ex vivo response. CMV carriers with the relevant HLA were identified by cumulative public TCR beta family frequency.

Germline-derived CDR1 and CDR2 are SGHVS and FQNEAQ. V was clipped by 7 bases and J by 4 bases, with 19 bases between them. The CDR3 covers 15 residues. TCRdb recomputed calls from the reads with MiXCR, one row per CDR3 protein. The sample has about 530,000 distinct CDR3 sequences, 26% seen once; the top ten hold 13%. This clonotype appeared a few times. No antigen is known for it. The rearrangement joins TRBV7-8 to TRBJ1-2, with D perhaps TRBD1 (5 bases). Source material: PBMCs. This TCR came from a human donor in good health (CMV status not recorded). Some clones in this sample may be carry-over from other donors' samples. CDR3 sequence: CASTTPGGETYGYTF. The CDR3 DNA reads as TGTGCCAGCACCACGCCCGGGGGGGAGACCTATGGCTACACCTTC.